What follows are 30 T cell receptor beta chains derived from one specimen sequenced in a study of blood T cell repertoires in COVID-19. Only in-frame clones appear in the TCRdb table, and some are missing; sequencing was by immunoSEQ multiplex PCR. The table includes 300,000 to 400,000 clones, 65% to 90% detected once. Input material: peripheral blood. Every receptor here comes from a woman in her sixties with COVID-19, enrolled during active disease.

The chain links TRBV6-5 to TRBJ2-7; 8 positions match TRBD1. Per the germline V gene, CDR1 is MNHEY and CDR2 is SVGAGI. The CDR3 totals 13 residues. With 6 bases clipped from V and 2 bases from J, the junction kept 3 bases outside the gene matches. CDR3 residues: CASSRGPTYEQYF. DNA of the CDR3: TGTGCCAGCAGCAGGGGGCCGACCTACGAGCAGTACTTC.

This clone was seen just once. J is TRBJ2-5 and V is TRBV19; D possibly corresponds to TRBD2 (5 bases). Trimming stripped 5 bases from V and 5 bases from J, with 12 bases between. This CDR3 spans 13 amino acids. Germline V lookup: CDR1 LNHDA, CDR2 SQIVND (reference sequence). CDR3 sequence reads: CASSPVRGETQYF. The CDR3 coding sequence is TGTGCCAGTAGTCCCGTCCGAGGGGAGACCCAGTACTTC.

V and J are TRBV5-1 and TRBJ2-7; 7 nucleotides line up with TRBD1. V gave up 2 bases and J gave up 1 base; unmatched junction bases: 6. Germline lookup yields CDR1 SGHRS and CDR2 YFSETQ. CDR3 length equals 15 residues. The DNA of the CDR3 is TGCGCCAGCAGCTTATTACAGGGGAAGTCCTACGAGCAGTACTTC. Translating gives CASSLLQGKSYEQYF.

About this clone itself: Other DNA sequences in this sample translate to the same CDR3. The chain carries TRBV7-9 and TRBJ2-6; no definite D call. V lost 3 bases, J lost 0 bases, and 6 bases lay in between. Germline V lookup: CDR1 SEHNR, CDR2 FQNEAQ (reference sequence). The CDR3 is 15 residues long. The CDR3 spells CASSFWLSGANVLTF. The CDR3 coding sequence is TGTGCCAGCAGCTTTTGGCTCTCTGGGGCCAACGTCCTGACTTTC. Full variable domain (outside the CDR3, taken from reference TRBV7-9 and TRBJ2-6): DTGVSQNPRHKITKRGQNVTFRCDPISEHNRLYWYRQTLGQGPEFLTYFQNEAQLEKSRLLSDRFSAERPKGSFSTLEIQRTEQGDSAMYLCASSFWLSGANVLTFGAGSRLTVL.

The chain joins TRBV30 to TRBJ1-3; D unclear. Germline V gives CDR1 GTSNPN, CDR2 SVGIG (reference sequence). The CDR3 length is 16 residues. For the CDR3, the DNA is TGTGCGCACGACGAAGCGGGCTCTCTTGCTGGAAACACCATATATTTT. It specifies CAHDEAGSLAGNTIYF. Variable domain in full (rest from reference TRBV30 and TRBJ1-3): SQTIHQWPATLVQPVGSPLSLECTVEGTSNPNLYWYRQAAGRGLQLLFYSVGIGQISSEVPQNLSASRPQDRQFILSSKKLLLSDSGFYLCAHDEAGSLAGNTIYFGEGSWLTVV.

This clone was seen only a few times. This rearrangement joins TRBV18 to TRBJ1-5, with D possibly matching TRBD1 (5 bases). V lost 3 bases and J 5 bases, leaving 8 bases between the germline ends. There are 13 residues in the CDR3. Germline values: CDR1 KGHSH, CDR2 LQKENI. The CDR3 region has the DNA TGTGCCAGCTCACCCAGGGCAGATCAGCCCCAGCATTTT. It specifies CASSPRADQPQHF.

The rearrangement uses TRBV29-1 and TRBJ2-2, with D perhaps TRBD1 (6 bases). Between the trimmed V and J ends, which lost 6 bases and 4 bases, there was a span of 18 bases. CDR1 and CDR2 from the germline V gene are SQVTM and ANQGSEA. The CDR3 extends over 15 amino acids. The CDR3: CSVEEPTGITGELFF. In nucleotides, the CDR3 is TGCAGCGTGGAGGAACCCACAGGGATCACCGGGGAGCTGTTTTTT.

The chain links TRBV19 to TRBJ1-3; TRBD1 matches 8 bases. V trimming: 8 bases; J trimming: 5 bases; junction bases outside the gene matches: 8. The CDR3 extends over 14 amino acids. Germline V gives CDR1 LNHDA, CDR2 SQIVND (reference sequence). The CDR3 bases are TGTGCCAGTGGTGGGCAGGGGGCCAGAAACACCATATATTTT. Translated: CASGGQGARNTIYF.

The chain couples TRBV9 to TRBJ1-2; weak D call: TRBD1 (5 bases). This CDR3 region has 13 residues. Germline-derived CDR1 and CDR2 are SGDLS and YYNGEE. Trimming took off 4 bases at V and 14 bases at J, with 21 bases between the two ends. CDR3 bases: TGTGCCAGCAGCTCGGGGGGGGACCCATTATTGACCTTC. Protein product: CASSSGGDPLLTF.

CDR3 nucleotides: TGTGCCAGCAGCCCTGAGGGTGAGACCTACGAGCAGTACTTC. Protein sequence: CASSPEGETYEQYF. The gene calls are TRBV11-2 and TRBJ2-7; perhaps TRBD2 as D (5 bases). The CDR3 sequence is 14 residues long. The V end lost 5 bases, the J end lost 2 bases, and 13 bases lay between the germline ends. Per germline, CDR1 SGHAT and CDR2 FQNNGV. The full variable domain, completed using reference TRBV11-2 and TRBJ2-7, is EAGVAQSPRYKIIEKRQSVAFWCNPISGHATLYWYQQILGQGPKLLIQFQNNGVVDDSQLPKDRFSAERLKGVDSTLKIQPAKLEDSAVYLCASSPEGETYEQYFGPGTRLTVT.

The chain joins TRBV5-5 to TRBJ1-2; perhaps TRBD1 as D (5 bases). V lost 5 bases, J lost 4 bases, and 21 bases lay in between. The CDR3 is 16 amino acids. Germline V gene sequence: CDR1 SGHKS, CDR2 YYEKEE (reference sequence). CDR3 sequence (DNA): TGTGCCAGCAGATCTGGCCCAGCTGGGGCGGCCTATGGCTACACCTTC. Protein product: CASRSGPAGAAYGYTF.

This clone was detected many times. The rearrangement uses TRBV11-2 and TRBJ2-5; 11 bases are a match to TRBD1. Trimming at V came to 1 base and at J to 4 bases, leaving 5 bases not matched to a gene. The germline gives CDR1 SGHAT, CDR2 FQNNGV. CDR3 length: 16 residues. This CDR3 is CASSLATGQGGETQYF. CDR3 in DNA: TGTGCCAGCAGCTTAGCTACGGGACAGGGGGGAGAGACCCAGTACTTC.

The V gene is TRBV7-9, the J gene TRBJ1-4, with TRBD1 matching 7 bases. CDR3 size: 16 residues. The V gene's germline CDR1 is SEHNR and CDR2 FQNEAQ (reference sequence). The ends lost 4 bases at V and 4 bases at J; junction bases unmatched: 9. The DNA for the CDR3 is TGTGCCAGCAGCTCGAGGACAGGTCAATTTAATGAAAAACTGTTTTTT. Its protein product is CASSSRTGQFNEKLFF. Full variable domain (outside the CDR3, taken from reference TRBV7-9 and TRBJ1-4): DTGVSQNPRHKITKRGQNVTFRCDPISEHNRLYWYRQTLGQGPEFLTYFQNEAQLEKSRLLSDRFSAERPKGSFSTLEIQRTEQGDSAMYLCASSSRTGQFNEKLFFGSGTQLSVL.

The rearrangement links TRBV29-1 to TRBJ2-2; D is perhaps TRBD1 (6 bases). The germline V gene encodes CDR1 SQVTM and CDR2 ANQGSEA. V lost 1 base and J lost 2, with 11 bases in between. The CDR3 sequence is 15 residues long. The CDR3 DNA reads TGCAGCGTTGAAGGGGGCAGGGGTAACACCGGGGAGCTGTTTTTT. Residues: CSVEGGRGNTGELFF.

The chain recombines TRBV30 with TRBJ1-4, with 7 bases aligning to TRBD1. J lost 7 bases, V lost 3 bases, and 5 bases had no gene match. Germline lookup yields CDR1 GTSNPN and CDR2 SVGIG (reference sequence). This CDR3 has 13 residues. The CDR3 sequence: CAWRGRQGEKLFF. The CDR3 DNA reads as TGTGCCTGGAGGGGGAGACAGGGTGAAAAACTGTTTTTT.

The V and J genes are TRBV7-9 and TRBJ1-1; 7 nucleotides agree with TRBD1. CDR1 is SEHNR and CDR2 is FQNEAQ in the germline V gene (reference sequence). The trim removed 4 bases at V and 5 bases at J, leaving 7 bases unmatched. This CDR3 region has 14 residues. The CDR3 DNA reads TGTGCCAGCAGCTCGACAGGGCTTGGGACTGAAGCTTTCTTT. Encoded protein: CASSSTGLGTEAFF. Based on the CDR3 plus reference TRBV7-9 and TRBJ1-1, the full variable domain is DTGVSQNPRHKITKRGQNVTFRCDPISEHNRLYWYRQTLGQGPEFLTYFQNEAQLEKSRLLSDRFSAERPKGSFSTLEIQRTEQGDSAMYLCASSSTGLGTEAFFGQGTRLTVV.

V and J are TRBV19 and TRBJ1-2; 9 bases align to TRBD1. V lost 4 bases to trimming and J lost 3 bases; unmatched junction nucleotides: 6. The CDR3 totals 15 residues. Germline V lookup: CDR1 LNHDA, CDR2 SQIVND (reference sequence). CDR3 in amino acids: CASSSPRDRDYGYTF. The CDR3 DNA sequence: TGTGCCAGTAGTAGTCCCCGGGACAGGGACTATGGCTACACCTTC.

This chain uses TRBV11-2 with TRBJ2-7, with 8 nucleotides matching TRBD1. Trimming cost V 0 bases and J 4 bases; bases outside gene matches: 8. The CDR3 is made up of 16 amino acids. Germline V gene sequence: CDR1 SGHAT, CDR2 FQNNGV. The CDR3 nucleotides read TGTGCCAGCAGCTTAGATCAGGGGGCAGTAGGGTACGAGCAGTACTTC. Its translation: CASSLDQGAVGYEQYF.

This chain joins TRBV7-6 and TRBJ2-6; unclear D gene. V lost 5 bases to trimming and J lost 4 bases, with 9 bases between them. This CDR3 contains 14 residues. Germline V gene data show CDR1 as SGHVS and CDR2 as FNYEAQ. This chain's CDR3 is CASSPAVGANVLTF. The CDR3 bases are TGTGCCAGCAGCCCCGCGGTGGGGGCCAACGTCCTGACTTTC.

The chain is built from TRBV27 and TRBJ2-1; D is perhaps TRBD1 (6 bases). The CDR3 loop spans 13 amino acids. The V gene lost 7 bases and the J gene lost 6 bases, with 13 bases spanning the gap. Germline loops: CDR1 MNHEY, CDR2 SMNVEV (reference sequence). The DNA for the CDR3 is TGTGCCAGCAAGGATGCAGGGGCCAATGAGCAGTTCTTC. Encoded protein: CASKDAGANEQFF.

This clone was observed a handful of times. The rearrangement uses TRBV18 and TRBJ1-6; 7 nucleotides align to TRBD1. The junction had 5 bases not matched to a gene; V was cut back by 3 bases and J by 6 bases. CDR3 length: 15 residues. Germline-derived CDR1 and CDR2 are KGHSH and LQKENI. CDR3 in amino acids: CASSPPGQFNSPLHF. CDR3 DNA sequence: TGTGCCAGCTCACCTCCGGGACAGTTTAATTCACCCCTCCACTTT.

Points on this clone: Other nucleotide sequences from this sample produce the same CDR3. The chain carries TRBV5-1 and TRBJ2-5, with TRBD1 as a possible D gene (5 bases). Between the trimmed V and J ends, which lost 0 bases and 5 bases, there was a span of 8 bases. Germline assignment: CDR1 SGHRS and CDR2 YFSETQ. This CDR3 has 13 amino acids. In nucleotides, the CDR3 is TGCGCCAGCAGCTTGGGTGGGGCTGAGACCCAGTACTTC. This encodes CASSLGGAETQYF.

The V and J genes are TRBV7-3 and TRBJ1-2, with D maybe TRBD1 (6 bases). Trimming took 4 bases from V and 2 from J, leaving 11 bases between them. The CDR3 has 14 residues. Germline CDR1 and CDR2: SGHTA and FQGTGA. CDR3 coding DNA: TGTGCCAGCAGCTCAACCGGGACAAACTATGGCTACACCTTC. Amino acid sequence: CASSSTGTNYGYTF.

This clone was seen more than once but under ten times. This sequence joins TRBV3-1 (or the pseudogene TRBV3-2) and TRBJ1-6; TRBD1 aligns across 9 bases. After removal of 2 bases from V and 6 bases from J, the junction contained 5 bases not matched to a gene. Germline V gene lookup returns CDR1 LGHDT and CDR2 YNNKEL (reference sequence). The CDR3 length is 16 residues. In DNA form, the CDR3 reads TGTGCCAGCAGCCAAACAGACAGGGGGATTAATTCACCCCTCCACTTT. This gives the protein CASSQTDRGINSPLHF.

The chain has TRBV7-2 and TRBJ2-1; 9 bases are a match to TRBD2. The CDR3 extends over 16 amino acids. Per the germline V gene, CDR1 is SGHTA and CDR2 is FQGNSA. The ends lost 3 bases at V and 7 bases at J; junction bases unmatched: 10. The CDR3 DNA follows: TGTGCCAGCAGCTTTAGCGGGGGTTCTCTATTAAATGAGCAGTTCTTC. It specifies CASSFSGGSLLNEQFF.

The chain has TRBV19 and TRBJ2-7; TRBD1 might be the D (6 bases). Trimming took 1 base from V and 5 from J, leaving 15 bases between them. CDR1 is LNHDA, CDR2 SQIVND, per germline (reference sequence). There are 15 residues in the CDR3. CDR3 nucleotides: TGTGCCAGTAGTATAGGGACAGCAAAGGCCCACGAGCAGTACTTC. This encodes CASSIGTAKAHEQYF.

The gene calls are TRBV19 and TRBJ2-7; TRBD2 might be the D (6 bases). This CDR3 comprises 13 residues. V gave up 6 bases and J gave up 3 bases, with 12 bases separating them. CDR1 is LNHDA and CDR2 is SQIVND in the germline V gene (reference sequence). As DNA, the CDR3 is TGTGCCAGTAGCCCGGGACTGAACTACGAGCAGTACTTC. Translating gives CASSPGLNYEQYF.

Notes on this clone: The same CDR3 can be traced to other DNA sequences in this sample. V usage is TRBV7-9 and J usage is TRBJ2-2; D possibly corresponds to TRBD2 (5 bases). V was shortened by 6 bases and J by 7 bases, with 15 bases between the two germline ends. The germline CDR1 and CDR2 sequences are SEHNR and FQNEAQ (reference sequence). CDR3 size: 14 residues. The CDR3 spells CASSSLTAGGELFF. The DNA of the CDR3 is TGTGCCAGCAGTTCCCTAACTGCGGGCGGGGAGCTGTTTTTT.

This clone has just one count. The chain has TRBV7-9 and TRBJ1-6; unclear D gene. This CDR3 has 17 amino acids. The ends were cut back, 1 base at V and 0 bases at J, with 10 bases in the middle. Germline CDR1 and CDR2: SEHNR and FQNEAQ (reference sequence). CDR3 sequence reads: CASSLVQSSSYNSPLHF. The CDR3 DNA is TGTGCCAGCAGCTTAGTACAGTCGAGCTCCTATAATTCACCCCTCCACTTT.

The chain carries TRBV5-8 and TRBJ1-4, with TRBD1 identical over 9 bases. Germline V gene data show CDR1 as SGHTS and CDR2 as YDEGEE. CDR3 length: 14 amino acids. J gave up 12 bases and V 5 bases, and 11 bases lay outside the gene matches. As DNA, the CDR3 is TGTGCCAGCAGAGGACAGGGGCCAGCTAATGAACTGTTTTTT. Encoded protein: CASRGQGPANELFF.